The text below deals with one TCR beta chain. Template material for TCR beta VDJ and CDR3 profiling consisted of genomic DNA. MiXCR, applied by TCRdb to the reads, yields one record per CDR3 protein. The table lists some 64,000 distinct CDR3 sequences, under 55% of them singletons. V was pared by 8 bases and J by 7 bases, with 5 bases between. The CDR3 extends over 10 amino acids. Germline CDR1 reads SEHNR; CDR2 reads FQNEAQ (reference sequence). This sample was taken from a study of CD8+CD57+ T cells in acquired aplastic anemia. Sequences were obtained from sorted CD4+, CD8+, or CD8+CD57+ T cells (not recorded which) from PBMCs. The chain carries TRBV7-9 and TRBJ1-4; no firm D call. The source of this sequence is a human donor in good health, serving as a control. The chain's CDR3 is CASGPEKLFF. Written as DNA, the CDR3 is TGTGCCAGCGGTCCTGAAAAACTGTTTTTT.